Listed here are 25 T cell receptor beta chains from one sample, sequenced in a study of T cell responses to AZD1222 COVID-19 vaccine. The assay was immunoSEQ multiplex PCR, and TCRdb's table has in-frame clones only and misses some. Among some 40,000 clones listed, around three quarters were seen once. Sequenced material: peripheral blood, taken on day 0 of AZD1222 vaccination. These receptors came from an adult in good health.

The genes are TRBV11-3 and TRBJ2-2, with D perhaps TRBD2 (5 bases). The CDR3 extends over 13 amino acids. CDR1 SGHNT and CDR2 YENEEA come from the germline V gene. The ends were cut back, 7 bases at V and 4 bases at J, with 10 bases in the middle. The CDR3 is CASISTSTGELFF. CDR3 DNA: TGTGCCAGCATCTCCACTAGCACCGGGGAGCTGTTTTTT.

CDR3: CSARSPDTQYF. In DNA, the CDR3 is TGCAGTGCTCGGTCTCCGGATACGCAGTATTTT. The chain uses TRBV20-1 and TRBJ2-3; D call uncertain. Germline CDR1 reads DFQATT; CDR2 reads SNEGSKA (reference sequence). This CDR3 spans 11 amino acids. Deletions cut 5 bases from V and 6 bases from J, with 9 bases between.

The table lists this clone with a few counts. The V gene is TRBV28, the J gene TRBJ2-3; D gene uncertain. Trimming left V 4 bases short and J 7 bases short, with 6 bases between. CDR3 length equals 11 residues. Germline loops: CDR1 MDHEN, CDR2 SYDVKM. CDR3 in amino acids: CASSSQHTQYF. In DNA form, the CDR3 reads TGTGCCAGCAGTTCACAGCATACGCAGTATTTT. Variable domain in full (rest from reference TRBV28 and TRBJ2-3): DVKVTQSSRYLVKRTGEKVFLECVQDMDHENMFWYRQDPGLGLRLIYFSYDVKMKEKGDIPEGYSVSREKKERFSLILESASTNQTSMYLCASSSQHTQYFGPGTRLTVL.

The chain joins TRBV15 to TRBJ1-4; D remains ambiguous. This CDR3 has 16 amino acids. The germline V and J ends were trimmed by 3 bases and 0 bases, with 11 bases remaining between them. CDR1 is LNHNV, CDR2 YYDKDF, per germline (reference sequence). The CDR3 loop is CATSRGDTSTNEKLFF. The CDR3 DNA follows: TGTGCCACCAGCAGGGGAGACACATCAACTAATGAAAAACTGTTTTTT.

The chain has TRBV6-5 and TRBJ1-5, with D possibly being TRBD1 (6 bases). The CDR3 length is 15 residues. V was trimmed by 6 bases and J by 8 bases, leaving 20 bases between them. The germline V gene encodes CDR1 MNHEY and CDR2 SVGAGI. The CDR3 reads CASSATGTPLEPQHF. The CDR3 nucleotides read TGTGCCAGCAGCGCAACCGGGACACCGCTGGAGCCCCAGCATTTT.

The V and J genes are TRBV9 and TRBJ1-4; 8 bases fit TRBD1. CDR3 length equals 15 residues. Germline CDR1 and CDR2: SGDLS and YYNGEE. Trimming at V came to 0 bases and at J to 9 bases, leaving 7 bases not matched to a gene. The DNA of the CDR3 is TGTGCCAGCAGCGTAGGTCAGGGGGCCGGCCAAAAACTGTTTTTT. Its translation: CASSVGQGAGQKLFF.

In nucleotides, the CDR3 is TGTGCCAGCAGCTTAGGGGGACTAGCGGGGGAACAGCAGTTCTTC. This encodes CASSLGGLAGEQQFF. The chain joins TRBV7-9 to TRBJ2-1; 14 bases map to TRBD2. Germline V gene lookup returns CDR1 SEHNR and CDR2 FQNEAQ (reference sequence). J lost 11 bases, V lost 1 base, and 4 bases had no gene match. CDR3 length equals 15 residues.

The rearrangement joins TRBV6-5 to TRBJ2-7; TRBD1 aligns across 8 bases. The CDR3 consists of 14 residues. Germline V lookup: CDR1 MNHEY, CDR2 SVGAGI. V shed 5 bases, J shed 1 base, and the junction held 4 bases outside the gene matches. CDR3 amino acids: CASSRQGQSYEQYF. The CDR3 DNA follows: TGTGCCAGCAGTCGACAGGGGCAATCCTACGAGCAGTACTTC.

The V call is TRBV11-2, the J call TRBJ2-2; the D is unclear. This CDR3 is built from 12 residues. V lost 6 bases to trimming and J lost 4 bases, with 6 bases between them. From germline, CDR1 is SGHAT and CDR2 FQNNGV. In DNA form, the CDR3 reads TGTGCCAGCAGGGTGGGCACCGGGGAGCTGTTTTTT. Amino acid sequence: CASRVGTGELFF.

The genes are TRBV5-5 and TRBJ2-2, with D possibly called TRBD1 or TRBD2 (5 bases each). CDR1 and CDR2 from the germline V gene are SGHKS and YYEKEE (reference sequence). The CDR3 runs 16 residues. Trimming took 1 base from V and 3 from J, leaving 13 bases between them. CDR3 region: CASSLMGPGDTGELFF. DNA of the CDR3: TGTGCCAGCAGCTTGATGGGACCAGGCGACACCGGGGAGCTGTTTTTT.

The V and J genes are TRBV28 and TRBJ1-2, with D hard to call. The CDR3 sequence is 15 residues long. Germline lookup yields CDR1 MDHEN and CDR2 SYDVKM. The V end was cut by 6 bases, the J end by 0 bases, with 14 bases between. The CDR3 coding sequence is TGTGCCAGCAGGATCATAGGTGAAGCTAACTATGGCTACACCTTC. Translation gives CASRIIGEANYGYTF.

This clone was seen a single time. The V gene is TRBV5-1, the J gene TRBJ1-4, with 7 positions matching TRBD1. V lost 4 bases to trimming and J lost 8 bases; unmatched junction nucleotides: 14. CDR1 SGHRS and CDR2 YFSETQ come from the germline V gene. The CDR3 runs 16 residues. The CDR3 coding sequence is TGCGCCAGCAGCCAAGGGACAGACTCGAGGGGGGAAAAACTGTTTTTT. The encoded protein is CASSQGTDSRGEKLFF.

CDR3 protein: CASSERTTYGNTIYF. DNA for the CDR3: TGCGCCAGCAGTGAAAGGACCACCTATGGAAACACCATATATTTT. The genes are TRBV10-1 and TRBJ1-3; D call uncertain. CDR1 and CDR2 from the germline V gene are WNHNN and SYGVQD (reference sequence). The V end lost 3 bases, the J end lost 3 bases, and 12 bases lay between the germline ends. The CDR3 spans 15 residues.

This clone was recorded only once. The V gene is TRBV29-1, the J gene TRBJ1-1, with a tentative D call TRBD1 (5 bases). Per the germline V gene, CDR1 is SQVTM and CDR2 is ANQGSEA. The CDR3 is 15 amino acids. V was pared by 1 base and J by 0 bases, with 12 bases between. The CDR3 loop is CSVEAPRGMNTEAFF. The CDR3 DNA reads TGCAGCGTTGAAGCCCCAAGGGGAATGAACACTGAAGCTTTCTTT.

The CDR3 is CASSPILGGGNTEAFF. CDR3 coding DNA: TGTGCCAGCTCACCAATTCTAGGGGGCGGGAACACTGAAGCTTTCTTT. The chain carries TRBV18 and TRBJ1-1, with 7 bases fitting TRBD1. Germline CDR1 reads KGHSH; CDR2 reads LQKENI. The CDR3 spans 16 residues. V gave up 2 bases and J gave up 1 base; unmatched junction bases: 7.

V gene TRBV20-1 combines with J gene TRBJ1-1; perhaps TRBD1 as D (6 bases). Trimming left V 3 bases short and J 0 bases short, with 14 bases between. This CDR3 contains 15 residues. CDR1 and CDR2 (germline): DFQATT, SNEGSKA (reference sequence). CDR3 DNA: TGCAGTGCTAGTCAGGCAGGGGCTATGAACACTGAAGCTTTCTTT. Protein product: CSASQAGAMNTEAFF.

This chain connects TRBV21-1 to TRBJ1-2; the table's D call TRBD1 went unverified against the DNA. TRBV21-1 is recorded as a pseudogene. The CDR3 has 19 amino acids. The CDR3 sequence is CASSEQTGTGYSRDYGYTF. DNA of the CDR3: TGTGCCAGCAGCGAACAGACCGGGACAGGGTATAGTCGGGACTATGGCTACACCTTC.

This chain uses TRBV14 with TRBJ1-1, with TRBD1 as a possible D gene (5 bases). CDR3 length: 13 amino acids. Trimming shortened V by 6 bases and J by 1 base, and 9 bases separated the two germline ends. CDR1 is SGHDN and CDR2 is FVKESK in the germline V gene. The CDR3 bases are TGTGCCAGCAGACTCGACAGGAACACTGAAGCTTTCTTT. Its protein product is CASRLDRNTEAFF. Filled out from reference TRBV14 and TRBJ1-1, the complete variable domain reads EAGVTQFPSHSVIEKGQTVTLRCDPISGHDNLYWYRRVMGKEIKFLLHFVKESKQDESGMPNNRFLAERTGGTYSTLKVQPAELEDSGVYFCASRLDRNTEAFFGQGTRLTVV.

The sample holds a few counts of this clone. The CDR3 region is CAWSVQGAYGYTF. The CDR3 bases are TGTGCCTGGAGTGTACAAGGGGCCTATGGCTACACCTTC. The gene calls are TRBV30 and TRBJ1-2, with D maybe TRBD1 (5 bases). Trimming stripped 0 bases from V and 4 bases from J, with 9 bases between. This CDR3 comprises 13 residues. Germline values: CDR1 GTSNPN, CDR2 SVGIG (reference sequence).

CDR3 region: CASSLAPRGGYNEQFF. CDR3 sequence (DNA): TGTGCCAGCAGCTTAGCCCCCAGGGGGGGCTACAATGAGCAGTTCTTC. The V call is TRBV7-9, the J call TRBJ2-1; D is tentatively TRBD1 or TRBD2 (7 bases each). Per the germline V gene, CDR1 is SEHNR and CDR2 is FQNEAQ (reference sequence). The CDR3 runs 16 residues. V lost 0 bases and J lost 3, with 12 bases in between.

This chain joins TRBV7-2 and TRBJ1-2, with D maybe TRBD1 (6 bases). Germline CDR1 SGHTA, CDR2 FQGNSA. Trimming cost V 3 bases and J 6 bases, with 8 bases left between them. The CDR3 is 12 residues long. The CDR3 here is CASSLEGDGYTF. The CDR3 nucleotides are TGTGCCAGCAGCTTGGAGGGGGATGGCTACACCTTC.

This clone was counted once. CDR3 in DNA: TGTGCCAGCAGCTTAGGCGGTAGAGCCAAAAACATTCAGTACTTC. Its translation: CASSLGGRAKNIQYF. The chain joins TRBV7-2 to TRBJ2-4; D is undetermined. Germline assignment: CDR1 SGHTA and CDR2 FQGNSA. The CDR3 length is 15 residues. V gave up 1 base and J gave up 0 bases, with 7 bases separating them. Based on the CDR3 plus reference TRBV7-2 and TRBJ2-4, the full variable domain is GAGVSQSPSNKVTEKGKDVELRCDPISGHTALYWYRQSLGQGLEFLIYFQGNSAPDKSGLPSDRFSAERTGGSVSTLTIQRTQQEDSAVYLCASSLGGRAKNIQYFGAGTRLSVL.

The chain employs TRBV28 and TRBJ2-2; a possible D gene is TRBD2 (6 bases). The CDR3 has 17 residues. V was trimmed by 5 bases and J by 1 base, leaving 17 bases between them. CDR1 and CDR2 from the germline V gene are MDHEN and SYDVKM. The CDR3 here is CASSPVIGAGNTGELFF. The CDR3 DNA follows: TGTGCCAGCAGTCCCGTTATTGGAGCGGGGAACACCGGGGAGCTGTTTTTT.

The chain uses TRBV12-5 and TRBJ2-7; D ambiguous. Per germline, CDR1 LGHNT and CDR2 FRNRAP. This CDR3 is 15 amino acids long. The V and J ends lost 4 bases and 3 bases respectively, with 16 bases between them. DNA for the CDR3: TGTGCTAGTGGTTCGCCCCCCCGGACGGTCTACGAGCAGTACTTC. Translation gives CASGSPPRTVYEQYF.

This chain connects TRBV3-1 (or the pseudogene TRBV3-2) to TRBJ2-3; tentatively, D is TRBD2 (6 bases). The germline V and J ends were trimmed by 4 bases and 1 base, with 15 bases remaining between them. Germline V CDR1 and CDR2: LGHDT, YNNKEL (reference sequence). This CDR3 region has 16 residues. The DNA for the CDR3 is TGTGCCAGCAGCCCGAGCCTTGGGGAGGGCACAGATACGCAGTATTTT. Its translation: CASSPSLGEGTDTQYF.